Included here is one TCR beta chain sequence, with context. Its antigen is unknown. The CDR3 contains 14 residues. Trimming removed 1 base from V and 6 bases from J; junction bases left unmatched: 6. Germline loops: CDR1 MGHDK, CDR2 SYGVNS. The record originates from a study of cytomegalovirus exposure and HLA in healthy donors. Study-level information: T cells numbering 150 million to 200 million yielded fewer than 140 million unique TCR beta sequences in an earlier analysis. Study-wide results and limits: Highly shared sequence variants in one cluster were likely a sequencing artifact.

Healthy bone marrow donors made up the donor group. Primers for the PCR totalled 60 Vbeta and 13 Jbeta. TCRdb's table, derived via immunoSEQ multiplex PCR, lists solely in-frame clones and lacks some. The sample has some 130,000 clones, 60% to 75% seen once. The J gene is TRBJ2-7, the V gene TRBV25-1, with 7 bases matching TRBD1. The receptor's source is a woman in her forties or fifties in good health and CMV-seropositive. The sequencing input was PBMCs. The CDR3 sequence: CASSEWDSSSEQYF. CDR3 DNA: TGTGCCAGCAGTGAATGGGACAGTAGCTCCGAGCAGTACTTC.